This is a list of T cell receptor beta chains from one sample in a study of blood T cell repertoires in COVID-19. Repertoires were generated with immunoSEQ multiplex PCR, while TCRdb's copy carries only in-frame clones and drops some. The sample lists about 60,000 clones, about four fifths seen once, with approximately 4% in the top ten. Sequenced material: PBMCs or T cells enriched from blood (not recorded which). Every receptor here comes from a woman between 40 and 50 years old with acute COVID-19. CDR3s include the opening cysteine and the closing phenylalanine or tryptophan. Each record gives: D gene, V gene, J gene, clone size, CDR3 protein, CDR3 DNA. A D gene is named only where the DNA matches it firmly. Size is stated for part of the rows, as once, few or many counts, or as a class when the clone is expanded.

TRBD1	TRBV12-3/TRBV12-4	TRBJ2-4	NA	CASSTLTGEIQYF	TGTGCCAGCAGCACCTTAACAGGGGAGATTCAGTACTTC
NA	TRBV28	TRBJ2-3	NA	CASFDDGGPRDTQYF	TGTGCCAGCTTTGACGACGGGGGGCCGAGAGATACGCAGTATTTT
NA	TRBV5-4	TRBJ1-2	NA	CASSLGGERNYGYTF	TGTGCCAGCAGCTTGGGGGGGGAAAGGAACTATGGCTACACCTTC
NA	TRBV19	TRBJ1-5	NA	CASSIGKGIGNQPQHF	TGTGCCAGTAGTATTGGTAAGGGGATAGGCAATCAGCCCCAGCATTTT
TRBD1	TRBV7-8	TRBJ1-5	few	CASSPQTGGRGQPQHF	TGTGCCAGCAGCCCCCAGACAGGGGGCAGAGGTCAGCCCCAGCATTTT
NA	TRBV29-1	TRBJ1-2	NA	CSVAEGDGYTF	TGCAGCGTAGCCGAGGGGGATGGCTACACCTTC
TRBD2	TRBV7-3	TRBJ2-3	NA	CASSLTTSGITDTQYF	TGTGCCAGCAGCTTAACAACTAGCGGAATCACAGATACGCAGTATTTT
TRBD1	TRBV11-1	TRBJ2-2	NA	CASSLSGQGLAGELFF	TGTGCCAGCAGCTTAAGCGGACAGGGTTTGGCCGGGGAGCTGTTTTTT
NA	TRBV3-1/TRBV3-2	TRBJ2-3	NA	CASSQGQGTDTQYF	TGTGCCAGCAGCCAAGGACAGGGCACAGATACGCAGTATTTT
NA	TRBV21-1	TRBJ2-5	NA	CASSKGGEAGHQETQYF	TGTGCCAGCAGCAAAGGAGGAGAAGCGGGCCACCAAGAGACCCAGTACTTC
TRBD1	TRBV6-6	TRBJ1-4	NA	CASSSTGPTNEKLFF	TGTGCCAGCAGTTCGACAGGGCCAACTAATGAAAAACTGTTTTTT
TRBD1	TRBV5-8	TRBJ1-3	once	CASSSGQVSGNTIYF	TGTGCCAGCAGCTCTGGACAGGTGTCTGGAAACACCATATATTTT
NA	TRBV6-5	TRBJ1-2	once	CASSYSIRGYGYTF	TGTGCCAGCAGTTACTCGATTCGGGGCTATGGCTACACCTTC
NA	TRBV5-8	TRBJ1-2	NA	CASSLFIGGGYGYTF	TGTGCCAGCAGCTTGTTTATTGGGGGCGGCTATGGCTACACCTTC
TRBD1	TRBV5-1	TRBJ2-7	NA	CASSSLGGRGTYEQYF	TGCGCCAGCAGCTCCTTAGGGGGCAGGGGAACCTACGAGCAGTACTTC
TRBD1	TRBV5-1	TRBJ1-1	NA	CASSLAGGWTEAFF	TGCGCCAGCAGCTTGGCAGGGGGCTGGACTGAAGCTTTCTTT
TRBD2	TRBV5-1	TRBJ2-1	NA	CASSTGLAGYNEQFF	TGCGCCAGCAGCACTGGACTAGCGGGATACAATGAGCAGTTCTTC
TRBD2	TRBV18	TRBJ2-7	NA	CASSPSGRGYEQYF	TGTGCCAGCTCACCGAGCGGGAGAGGCTACGAGCAGTACTTC
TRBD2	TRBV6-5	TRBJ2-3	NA	CASSTSGGAGDTQYF	TGTGCCAGCAGTACTAGCGGGGGGGCCGGAGATACGCAGTATTTT
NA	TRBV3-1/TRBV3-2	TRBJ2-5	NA	CASSQGLGRETQYF	TGTGCCAGCAGCCAAGGTCTGGGGAGGGAGACCCAGTACTTC
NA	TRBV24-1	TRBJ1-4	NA	CATSEQGFEKLFF	TGTGCCACCAGTGAGCAGGGTTTCGAAAAACTGTTTTTT
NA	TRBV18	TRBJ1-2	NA	CASSPGQNYGYTF	TGTGCCAGCTCACCGGGACAAAACTATGGCTACACCTTC
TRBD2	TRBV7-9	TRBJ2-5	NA	CASSPQLAGEQQETQYF	TGTGCCAGCAGCCCACAACTAGCGGGAGAACAACAGGAGACCCAGTACTTC
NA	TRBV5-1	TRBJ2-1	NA	CASSLDIYNEQFF	TGCGCCAGCAGCTTGGACATATACAATGAGCAGTTCTTC
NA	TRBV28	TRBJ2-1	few	CASSFMGRGREFF	TGTGCCAGCAGTTTTATGGGCAGGGGACGGGAGTTCTTC
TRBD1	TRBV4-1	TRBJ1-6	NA	CASSQGDRDFNSPLHF	TGCGCCAGCAGCCAAGGGGACAGGGATTTTAATTCACCCCTCCACTTT
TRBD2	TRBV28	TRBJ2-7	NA	CASMGTSGRARSYEQYF	TGTGCCAGCATGGGGACTAGCGGGAGGGCCAGGTCCTACGAGCAGTACTTC
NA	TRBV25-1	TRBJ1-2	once	CASSESFLDSYGYTF	TGTGCCAGCAGTGAATCGTTTCTTGACAGCTATGGCTACACCTTC
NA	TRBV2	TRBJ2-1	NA	CASSEAHLDGWFF	TGTGCCAGCAGTGAAGCGCACCTAGACGGCTGGTTCTTC
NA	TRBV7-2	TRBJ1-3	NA	CASSLRGSGNTIYF	TGTGCCAGCAGCCTAAGGGGGTCTGGAAACACCATATATTTT
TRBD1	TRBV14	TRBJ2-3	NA	CASSPLSGTGTDTQYF	TGTGCCAGCAGCCCCCTCTCCGGGACAGGGACAGATACGCAGTATTTT
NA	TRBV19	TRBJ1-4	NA	CASSIRQADEKLFF	TGTGCCAGTAGTATACGGCAGGCTGATGAAAAACTGTTTTTT
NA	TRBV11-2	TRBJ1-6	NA	CASSLGRGAKNSPLHF	TGTGCCAGCAGCTTAGGCCGGGGGGCGAAGAATTCACCCCTCCACTTT
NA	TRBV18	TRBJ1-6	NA	CASSPARSDNSPLHF	TGTGCCAGCTCGCCCGCGAGAAGCGATAATTCACCCCTCCACTTT
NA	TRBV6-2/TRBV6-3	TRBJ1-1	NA	CASSYRTWSAFF	TGTGCCAGCAGTTACCGGACATGGAGCGCTTTCTTT
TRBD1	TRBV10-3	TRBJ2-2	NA	CAISGTGEDWDGPGELFF	TGTGCCATCAGTGGGACAGGGGAAGACTGGGATGGGCCCGGGGAGCTGTTTTTT
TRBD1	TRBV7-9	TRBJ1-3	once	CASSPEGTGGNTIYF	TGTGCCAGCAGCCCGGAAGGGACAGGGGGAAACACCATATATTTT
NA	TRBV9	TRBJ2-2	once	CASTPPGAGELFF	TGTGCCAGCACCCCCCCCGGGGCCGGGGAGCTGTTTTTT
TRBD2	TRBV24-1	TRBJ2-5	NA	CATSPGLAEQETQYF	TGTGCCACCAGTCCCGGACTAGCGGAACAAGAGACCCAGTACTTC
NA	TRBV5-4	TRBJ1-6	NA	CASSTSDLRTPLHF	TGTGCCAGCAGCACCTCAGACCTGCGGACACCCCTCCACTTT